This TCR delta chain was observed in a study of gamma-delta T cells after stem cell transplantation. A remark on this clone: A far larger clone differs by one base, so this is likely a read error. At the DNA level, this CDR3 is encoded by other sequences in the same sample as well.

TCRdb ran CATT on the RT-PCR reads. The sample carries over a thousand delta-chain clones, 2.5% recorded once. The sequence was collected from a human donor. It is not recorded whose cells these are; they may come from a transplant donor. Sequencing was performed on gamma-delta T cells.

The CDR3 reads CAFRGAWGMKPYTDKLIF. The CDR3 nucleotides are TGTGCCTTTCGCGGGGCCTGGGGGATGAAACCGTACACCGATAAACTCATCTTT. This chain uses TRDV3 with TRDJ1, with 9 bases aligning to TRDD3. The germline CDR1 and CDR2 sequences are TVYSNPD and GDNSRS (reference sequence). The V gene end was trimmed by 2 bases and the J gene end by 0 bases; junction bases not matched to a gene: 16. The CDR3 sequence is 18 residues long.